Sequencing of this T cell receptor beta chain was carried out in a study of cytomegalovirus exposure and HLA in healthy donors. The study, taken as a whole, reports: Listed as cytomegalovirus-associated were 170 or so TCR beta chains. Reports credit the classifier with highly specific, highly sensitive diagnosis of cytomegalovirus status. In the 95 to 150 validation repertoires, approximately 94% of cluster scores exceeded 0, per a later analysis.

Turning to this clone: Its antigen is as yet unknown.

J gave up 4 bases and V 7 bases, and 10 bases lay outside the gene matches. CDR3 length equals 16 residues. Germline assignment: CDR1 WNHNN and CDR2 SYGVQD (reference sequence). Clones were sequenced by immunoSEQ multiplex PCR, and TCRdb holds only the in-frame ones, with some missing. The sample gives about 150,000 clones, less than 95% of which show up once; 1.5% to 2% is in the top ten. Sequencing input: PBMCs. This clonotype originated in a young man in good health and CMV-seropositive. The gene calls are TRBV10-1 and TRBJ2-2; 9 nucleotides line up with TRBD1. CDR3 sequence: CASTAGPGQGTGELFF. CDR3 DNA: TGCGCCAGCACGGCGGGACCGGGACAGGGCACCGGGGAGCTGTTTTTT.